Listed below are T cell receptor beta chains from one sample, sequenced in a study of blood T cell repertoires in COVID-19. TCRdb's copy holds only in-frame clones and misses some; the assay was immunoSEQ multiplex PCR. The table has approximately 220,000 clones, roughly four fifths seen once. Sequences were obtained from PBMCs or T cells enriched from blood (not recorded which). These receptors all stem from a woman in her forties or fifties who had been exposed to COVID-19. The CDR3 runs from the conserved cysteine through the conserved F or W. The D gene is left open where the match is weak. The size field is filled for only some rows; it gives once, few, many or a size class.

cdr3_nt: TGTGCCAGCAGCACGACAGTTAATCAGCCCCAGCATTTT; cdr3_aa: CASSTTVNQPQHF; j_call: TRBJ1-5; v_call: TRBV5-8; clone_size: -; d_call: -
cdr3_nt: TGCAGCGTTGAACGGGGAAACTATGGCTACACCTTC; cdr3_aa: CSVERGNYGYTF; j_call: TRBJ1-2; v_call: TRBV29-1; clone_size: -; d_call: -
cdr3_nt: TGTGCCAGCAGCACGGGACTGGGAGGGGAGAGTGAGCAGTTCTTC; cdr3_aa: CASSTGLGGESEQFF; j_call: TRBJ2-1; v_call: TRBV7-9; clone_size: -; d_call: TRBD2
cdr3_nt: TGTGCCAGCACCAATCTAGGCCCGAGCTATGGCTACACCTTC; cdr3_aa: CASTNLGPSYGYTF; j_call: TRBJ1-2; v_call: TRBV6-5; clone_size: -; d_call: -
cdr3_nt: TGTGCCAGCAGTGAACTTAGTTACTATGGCTACACCTTC; cdr3_aa: CASSELSYYGYTF; j_call: TRBJ1-2; v_call: TRBV2; clone_size: -; d_call: -
cdr3_nt: TGCGCCAGCAGCCAGGATTTTAGCGGGGGCTTCGGGGAGACCCAGTACTTC; cdr3_aa: CASSQDFSGGFGETQYF; j_call: TRBJ2-5; v_call: TRBV5-1; clone_size: once; d_call: TRBD2
cdr3_nt: TGTGCCAGCAGTGAAGGTGGGAGTTGGACTGAAGCTTTCTTT; cdr3_aa: CASSEGGSWTEAFF; j_call: TRBJ1-1; v_call: TRBV6-1; clone_size: -; d_call: -
cdr3_nt: TGTGCCTGGAGTCAATTCGACCTCTCAGGGGTCCCCAATCAGCCCCAGCATTTT; cdr3_aa: CAWSQFDLSGVPNQPQHF; j_call: TRBJ1-5; v_call: TRBV30; clone_size: few; d_call: -
cdr3_nt: TGCGCCAGCAGCGCGACTGTCGGGGGGGAGACCCAGTACTTC; cdr3_aa: CASSATVGGETQYF; j_call: TRBJ2-5; v_call: TRBV5-1; clone_size: once; d_call: TRBD2
cdr3_nt: TGTGCCAGCAGCTCCGAGCGGGGGAGGAAGTATTTT; cdr3_aa: CASSSERGRKYF; j_call: TRBJ2-3; v_call: TRBV11-2; clone_size: -; d_call: TRBD2
cdr3_nt: TGCAGCGTCGAATCAGGGACAGGGGGGCTAGCTAACTATGGCTACACCTTC; cdr3_aa: CSVESGTGGLANYGYTF; j_call: TRBJ1-2; v_call: TRBV29-1; clone_size: -; d_call: TRBD1
cdr3_nt: TGTGCCAGCAGTGAGGAAGGAAGTAGCGGTGGCTACACCTTC; cdr3_aa: CASSEEGSSGGYTF; j_call: TRBJ1-2; v_call: TRBV2; clone_size: -; d_call: -
cdr3_nt: TGTGCCAGCTCACCGCCAGGCGGGGGCTCCTACGAGCAGTACTTC; cdr3_aa: CASSPPGGGSYEQYF; j_call: TRBJ2-7; v_call: TRBV18; clone_size: -; d_call: TRBD2
cdr3_nt: TGTGCCAGCAGTTGGCAGACGGGCAATGAGCAGTTCTTC; cdr3_aa: CASSWQTGNEQFF; j_call: TRBJ2-1; v_call: TRBV7-6; clone_size: -; d_call: -
cdr3_nt: TGTGCCAGCAGAAGGCAGGGGGAGACCCAGTACTTC; cdr3_aa: CASRRQGETQYF; j_call: TRBJ2-5; v_call: TRBV2; clone_size: -; d_call: -
cdr3_nt: TGTGCCAGCAGACAGGGGGTGAACACTGAAGCTTTCTTT; cdr3_aa: CASRQGVNTEAFF; j_call: TRBJ1-1; v_call: TRBV7-8; clone_size: -; d_call: TRBD1
cdr3_nt: TGCGCCAGCAGAATAAGCGGACAGGGCGGAGACACCATATATTTT; cdr3_aa: CASRISGQGGDTIYF; j_call: TRBJ1-3; v_call: TRBV10-2; clone_size: -; d_call: TRBD1
cdr3_nt: TGTGCCAGCAGTTTTTTAGGGGATCAGCCCCAGCATTTT; cdr3_aa: CASSFLGDQPQHF; j_call: TRBJ1-5; v_call: TRBV12-3/TRBV12-4; clone_size: few; d_call: -
cdr3_nt: TGTGCCAGCAGTCCTCGGGGATTCTCCTACAATGAGCAGTTCTTC; cdr3_aa: CASSPRGFSYNEQFF; j_call: TRBJ2-1; v_call: TRBV6-4; clone_size: -; d_call: -